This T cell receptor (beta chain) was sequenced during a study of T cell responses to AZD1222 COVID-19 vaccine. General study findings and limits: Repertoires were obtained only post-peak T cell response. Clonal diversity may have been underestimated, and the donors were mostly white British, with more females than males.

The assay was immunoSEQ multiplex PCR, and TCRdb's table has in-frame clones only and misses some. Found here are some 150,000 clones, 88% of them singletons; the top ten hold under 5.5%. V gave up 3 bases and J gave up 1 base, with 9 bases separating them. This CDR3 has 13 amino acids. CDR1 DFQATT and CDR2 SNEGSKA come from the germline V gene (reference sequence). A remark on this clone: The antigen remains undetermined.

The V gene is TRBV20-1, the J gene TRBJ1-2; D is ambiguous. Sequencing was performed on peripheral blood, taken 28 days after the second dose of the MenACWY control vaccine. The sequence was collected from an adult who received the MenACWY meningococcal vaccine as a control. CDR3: CSASRADNYGYTF. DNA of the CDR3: TGCAGTGCTAGTCGGGCAGATAACTATGGCTACACCTTC.